The rows below give T cell receptor beta chains drawn from one sample of a study of shared clonotypes between healthy human individuals. Assay used: immunoSEQ multiplex PCR; TCRdb lists only in-frame clones, some missing. The sample includes about 2.4 million clones, 93% seen only once; the top ten take approximately 0.36%. Sequencing was done on a sample of naive CD4+ T cells from PBMCs. The receptors were gathered from a man between 18 and 35 years old in good health. Some clones in this sample may be carry-over from other donors' samples. CDR3s include the opening cysteine and the closing phenylalanine or tryptophan. A D gene is named only where the DNA matches it firmly. Clone sizes are given selectively: once, few, many, or a class where the clone is expanded.

d_call	v_call	j_call	clone_size	cdr3_aa	cdr3_nt
TRBD2	TRBV6-5	TRBJ2-7	-	CASTDSGRVAEQYF	TGTGCCAGCACCGACAGCGGGAGAGTGGCCGAGCAGTACTTC
TRBD2	TRBV10-3	TRBJ2-7	-	CAIMGERDSYEQYF	TGTGCCATCATGGGGGAGCGGGACTCCTACGAGCAGTACTTC
-	TRBV6-1	TRBJ1-1	once	CASSDRRNTEAFF	TGTGCCAGCAGTGACAGAAGGAACACTGAAGCTTTCTTT
-	TRBV7-2	TRBJ2-5	-	CASSLGRAQETQYF	TGTGCCAGCAGCTTAGGCCGGGCCCAGGAGACCCAGTACTTC
TRBD2	TRBV11-2	TRBJ2-7	-	CASGRGFGYEQYF	TGTGCCAGTGGGCGGGGGTTCGGGTACGAGCAGTACTTC
-	TRBV30	TRBJ2-1	-	CVGTARYNEQFF	TGTGTCGGAACAGCAAGATACAATGAGCAGTTCTTC
-	TRBV28	TRBJ1-3	-	CASRPAAGAGNTIYF	TGTGCCAGCAGACCAGCCGCGGGAGCTGGAAACACCATATATTTT
-	TRBV7-2	TRBJ2-3	-	CASSLDYAADTQYF	TGTGCCAGCAGCTTAGATTACGCGGCGGATACGCAGTATTTT
-	TRBV29-1	TRBJ2-6	-	CSVDRGAGANVLTF	TGCAGCGTTGATCGGGGAGCTGGGGCCAACGTCCTGACTTTC
-	TRBV11-3	TRBJ2-3	-	CASSLDWGSTDTQYF	TGTGCCAGCAGCTTAGATTGGGGGAGTACAGATACGCAGTATTTT
-	TRBV6-1	TRBJ2-7	-	CASTTGTMSYEQYF	TGTGCCAGCACCACGGGGACCATGTCCTACGAGCAGTACTTC
-	TRBV18	TRBJ2-7	-	CASSGKGSSYEQYF	TGTGCCAGCTCAGGGAAGGGAAGCTCCTACGAGCAGTACTTC
-	TRBV6-1	TRBJ2-6	few	CASRGSGANVLTF	TGTGCCAGCAGGGGCTCTGGGGCCAACGTCCTGACTTTC
TRBD2	TRBV18	TRBJ2-1	-	CASSQPGLAGFYNEQFF	TGTGCCAGCTCACAACCGGGACTAGCGGGCTTCTACAATGAGCAGTTCTTC
-	TRBV7-9	TRBJ2-7	-	CASSPTGQGGYEQYF	TGTGCCAGCAGCCCCACGGGGCAGGGGGGCTACGAGCAGTACTTC
-	TRBV2	TRBJ2-1	-	CASGTYTNNEQFF	TGTGCCAGTGGTACATACACCAACAATGAGCAGTTCTTC
-	TRBV5-1	TRBJ2-2	few	CASSLVLGDTGELFF	TGCGCCAGCAGCTTGGTTTTGGGGGACACCGGGGAGCTGTTTTTT
TRBD2	TRBV5-4	TRBJ2-1	-	CASSHKAGESYNEQFF	TGTGCCAGCAGTCACAAAGCGGGAGAATCCTACAATGAGCAGTTCTTC
TRBD1	TRBV7-9	TRBJ2-7	-	CASSSRTGGYEQYF	TGTGCCAGCAGCTCCCGGACAGGGGGGTACGAGCAGTACTTC
TRBD2	TRBV18	TRBJ2-3	-	CASTPSGLAEIGTQYF	TGTGCCAGCACACCCTCCGGGCTAGCGGAAATCGGGACGCAGTATTTT
-	TRBV7-2	TRBJ2-3	-	CASSFQGRLADTQYF	TGTGCCAGCAGCTTTCAGGGAAGGCTAGCAGATACGCAGTATTTT
-	TRBV28	TRBJ1-3	-	CASSLYPQGSGNTIYF	TGTGCCAGCAGTTTATACCCTCAGGGGTCTGGAAACACCATATATTTT
TRBD1	TRBV6-5	TRBJ1-5	few	CASSYRDRGNQPQHF	TGTGCCAGCAGTTACCGGGACAGGGGCAATCAGCCCCAGCATTTT
-	TRBV29-1	TRBJ2-6	-	CSVEVPPTPNVLTF	TGCAGCGTTGAAGTGCCCCCGACCCCCAACGTCCTGACTTTC
-	TRBV2	TRBJ1-2	once	CASRGASFGYTF	TGTGCCAGCAGAGGGGCTTCCTTTGGCTACACCTTC
TRBD2	TRBV5-3	TRBJ2-7	-	CARSLGLAGAPGPYEQYF	TGTGCCAGAAGCTTGGGGCTAGCGGGAGCTCCAGGGCCCTACGAGCAGTACTTC
TRBD2	TRBV6-5	TRBJ2-1	once	CASSYIPSGRINEQFF	TGTGCCAGCAGTTACATCCCTAGCGGGAGGATCAATGAGCAGTTCTTC
-	TRBV28	TRBJ2-7	-	CASSLAGPGIYEQYF	TGTGCCAGCAGTTTGGCGGGACCTGGAATCTACGAGCAGTACTTC
TRBD1	TRBV5-1	TRBJ2-7	-	CASSSRQGASSEQYF	TGCGCCAGCAGCTCCAGACAGGGGGCGTCATCCGAGCAGTACTTC
TRBD2	TRBV11-2	TRBJ2-5	-	CASKTSGSQETQYF	TGTGCCAGCAAGACTAGCGGGAGTCAAGAGACCCAGTACTTC
-	TRBV5-1	TRBJ2-5	-	CASSLDQAQETQYF	TGCGCCAGCAGCTTGGATCAGGCTCAAGAGACCCAGTACTTC
TRBD1	TRBV5-1	TRBJ2-3	-	CASNLATGDTDTQYF	TGCGCCAGCAACCTCGCGACAGGGGATACAGATACGCAGTATTTT
TRBD1	TRBV15	TRBJ1-2	once	CATSREAGGYGYTF	TGTGCCACCAGCAGAGAGGCAGGGGGCTATGGCTACACCTTC
-	TRBV15	TRBJ1-2	-	CATSQNNYGYTF	TGTGCCACCAGCCAAAATAACTATGGCTACACCTTC
-	TRBV28	TRBJ1-4	-	CASRTRVEKLFF	TGTGCCAGCAGAACGAGGGTTGAAAAACTGTTTTTT
-	TRBV28	TRBJ1-5	-	CASSPRHTGGQPQHF	TGTGCCAGCAGTCCCCGGCACACCGGGGGACAGCCCCAGCATTTT
-	TRBV28	TRBJ1-6	-	CASSRRDSNSPLHF	TGTGCCAGCAGCCGCCGAGACAGTAATTCACCCCTCCACTTT
TRBD1	TRBV5-1	TRBJ2-7	-	CASSSYGTGTYEQYF	TGCGCCAGCAGCTCCTACGGGACAGGGACCTACGAGCAGTACTTC
-	TRBV9	TRBJ2-2	-	CASHSAESGELFF	TGTGCCAGCCATTCGGCGGAGTCCGGGGAGCTGTTTTTT
-	TRBV7-9	TRBJ1-1	-	CASSPHQNTEAFF	TGTGCCAGCAGCCCCCACCAGAACACTGAAGCTTTCTTT
TRBD1	TRBV2	TRBJ2-4	-	CASGQGSSYIQYF	TGTGCCAGCGGACAGGGCAGTTCATACATTCAGTACTTC
TRBD2	TRBV28	TRBJ2-7	-	CASSSLTSGTYEQYF	TGTGCCAGCAGTTCCTTGACTAGCGGGACCTACGAGCAGTACTTC
-	TRBV19	TRBJ1-5	-	CASSTRATGQPQHF	TGTGCCAGTAGTACGCGGGCGACGGGTCAGCCCCAGCATTTT
-	TRBV18	TRBJ2-5	-	CASSTGQETQYF	TGTGCCAGCTCAACGGGACAAGAGACCCAGTACTTC
-	TRBV7-2	TRBJ1-2	-	CASSLETQGLVRGYTF	TGTGCCAGCAGCTTAGAGACGCAGGGGTTAGTGAGGGGCTACACCTTC
-	TRBV18	TRBJ1-4	-	CASSPTGDNEKLFF	TGTGCCAGCTCACCGACAGGAGATAATGAAAAACTGTTTTTT
-	TRBV11-1	TRBJ2-1	-	CASSFRAGRWDNEQFF	TGTGCCAGCAGCTTCAGGGCAGGGAGATGGGACAATGAGCAGTTCTTC
-	TRBV9	TRBJ2-1	-	CASSEGGNEQFF	TGTGCCAGCAGCGAAGGTGGAAATGAGCAGTTCTTC
TRBD2	TRBV7-3	TRBJ2-1	once	CASSLNPAGEGEQFF	TGTGCCAGCAGCTTAAATCCAGCGGGAGAGGGTGAGCAGTTCTTC
-	TRBV7-3	TRBJ1-2	-	CASSTSTENYGYTF	TGTGCCAGCAGTACCTCGACAGAAAACTATGGCTACACCTTC
-	TRBV5-1	TRBJ2-1	-	CASSFQRLWFGEQFF	TGCGCCAGCAGCTTTCAGAGACTATGGTTTGGAGAGCAGTTCTTC
-	TRBV9	TRBJ2-2	-	CASSPLGHSNTGELFF	TGTGCCAGCAGCCCCTTAGGACATTCGAACACCGGGGAGCTGTTTTTT